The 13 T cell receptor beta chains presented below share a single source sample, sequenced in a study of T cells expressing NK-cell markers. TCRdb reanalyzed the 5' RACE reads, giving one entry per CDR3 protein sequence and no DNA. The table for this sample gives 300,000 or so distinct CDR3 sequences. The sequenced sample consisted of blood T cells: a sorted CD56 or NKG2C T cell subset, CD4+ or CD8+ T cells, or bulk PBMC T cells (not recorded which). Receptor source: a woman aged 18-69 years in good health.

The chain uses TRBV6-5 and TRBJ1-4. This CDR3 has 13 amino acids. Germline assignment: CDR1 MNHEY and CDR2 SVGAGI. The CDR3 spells CASSSQDNEKLFF.

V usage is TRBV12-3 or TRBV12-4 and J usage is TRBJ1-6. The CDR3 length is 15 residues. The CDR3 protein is CASSGRLSFRSPLHF.

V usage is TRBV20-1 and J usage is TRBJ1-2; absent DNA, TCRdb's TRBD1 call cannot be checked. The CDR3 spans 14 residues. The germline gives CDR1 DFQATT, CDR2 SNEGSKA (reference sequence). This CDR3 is CSATPGQGVPGYTF.

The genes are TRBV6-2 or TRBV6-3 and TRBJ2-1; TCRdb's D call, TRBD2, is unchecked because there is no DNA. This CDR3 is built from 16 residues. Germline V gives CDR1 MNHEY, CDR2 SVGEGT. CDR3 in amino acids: CASRGLVSARENEQFF.

The CDR3 loop reads CASSQEVPNSPLHF. V usage is TRBV4-3 and J usage is TRBJ1-6. Germline V gives CDR1 LGHNA, CDR2 YSLEER. This CDR3 is 14 amino acids long.

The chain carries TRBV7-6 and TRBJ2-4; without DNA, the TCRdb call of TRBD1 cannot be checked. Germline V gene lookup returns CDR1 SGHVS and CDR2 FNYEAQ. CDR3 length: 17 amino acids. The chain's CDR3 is CASSSRTGEGAKNIQYF.

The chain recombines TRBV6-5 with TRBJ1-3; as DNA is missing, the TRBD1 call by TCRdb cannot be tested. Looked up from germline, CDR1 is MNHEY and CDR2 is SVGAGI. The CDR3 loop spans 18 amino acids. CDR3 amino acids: CASSYSAGQGKPGNTIYF.

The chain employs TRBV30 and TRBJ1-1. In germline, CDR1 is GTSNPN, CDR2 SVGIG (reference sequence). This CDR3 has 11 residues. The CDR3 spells CAWSYPAEAFF.

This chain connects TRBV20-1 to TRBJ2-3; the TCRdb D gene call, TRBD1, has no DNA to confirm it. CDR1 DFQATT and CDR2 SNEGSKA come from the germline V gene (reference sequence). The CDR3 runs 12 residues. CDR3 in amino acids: CSAPSPVDTQYF.

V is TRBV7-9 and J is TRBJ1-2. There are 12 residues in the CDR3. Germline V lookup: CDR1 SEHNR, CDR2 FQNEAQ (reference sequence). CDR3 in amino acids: CASSLSRGGYTF.

CDR3: CSARTGRTNNEQFF. The chain links TRBV20-1 to TRBJ2-1; TCRdb reports TRBD1, a call that lacks DNA to check it against. CDR1 and CDR2 from the germline V gene are DFQATT and SNEGSKA (reference sequence). The CDR3 runs to 14 residues.

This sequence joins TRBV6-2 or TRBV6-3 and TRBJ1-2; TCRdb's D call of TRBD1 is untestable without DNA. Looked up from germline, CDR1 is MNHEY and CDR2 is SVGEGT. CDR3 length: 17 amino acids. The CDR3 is CASRSKNSGSPGYGYTF.

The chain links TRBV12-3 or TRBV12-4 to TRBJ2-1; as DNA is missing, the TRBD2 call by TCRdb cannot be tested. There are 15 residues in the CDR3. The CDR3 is CASTIGTFGYNEQFF.